This TCR beta chain was captured by sequencing in a study of T cells in localized non-small cell lung cancer. V was pared by 0 bases and J by 2 bases, with 11 bases between. Germline V lookup: CDR1 LGHNA, CDR2 YNFKEQ. The CDR3 length is 15 residues. Repertoires were generated with immunoSEQ multiplex PCR, while TCRdb's copy carries only in-frame clones and drops some. The table has about 59,000 clones, just over 90% seen once; the top ten hold less than 20%. The chain couples TRBV4-2 to TRBJ2-7, with D possibly matching TRBD2 (5 bases). The specimen comprised peripheral blood, sampled before any cancer treatment. This TCR came from a man aged 40 to 70 with stage I lung adenocarcinoma. As DNA, the CDR3 is TGTGCCAGCAGCCAAGAGGCGGGCCTTCCCTACGAGCAGTACTTC. It encodes CASSQEAGLPYEQYF.